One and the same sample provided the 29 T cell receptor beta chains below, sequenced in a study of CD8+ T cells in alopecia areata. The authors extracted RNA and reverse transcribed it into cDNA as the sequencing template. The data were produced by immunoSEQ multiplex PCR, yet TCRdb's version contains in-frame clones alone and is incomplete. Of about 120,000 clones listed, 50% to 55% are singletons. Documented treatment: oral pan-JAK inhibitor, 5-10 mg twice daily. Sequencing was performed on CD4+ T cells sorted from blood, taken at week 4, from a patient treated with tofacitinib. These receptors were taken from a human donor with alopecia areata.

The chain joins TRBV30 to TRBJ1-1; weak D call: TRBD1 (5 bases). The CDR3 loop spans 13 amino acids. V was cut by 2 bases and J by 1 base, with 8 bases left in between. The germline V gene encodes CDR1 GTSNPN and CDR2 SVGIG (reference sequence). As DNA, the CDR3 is TGTGCCTGGAGTCGACAGCCGAACACTGAAGCTTTCTTT. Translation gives CAWSRQPNTEAFF.

CDR3 nucleotides: TGCGCCAGCAGCCAGCGCCCTCCGGGAGCTTCCTACAATGAGCAGTTCTTC. It translates to CASSQRPPGASYNEQFF. The chain recombines TRBV4-1 with TRBJ2-1; D might be TRBD2 (6 bases). There are 17 residues in the CDR3. Germline loops: CDR1 MGHRA, CDR2 YSYEKL. The germline V and J ends were trimmed by 3 bases and 1 base, with 16 bases remaining between them.

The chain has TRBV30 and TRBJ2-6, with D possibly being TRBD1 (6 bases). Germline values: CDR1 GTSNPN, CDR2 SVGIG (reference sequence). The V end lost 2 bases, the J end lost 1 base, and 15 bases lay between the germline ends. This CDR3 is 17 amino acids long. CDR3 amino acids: CAWSTGQFLSGANVLTF. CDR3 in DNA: TGTGCCTGGAGTACTGGACAGTTTCTATCTGGGGCCAACGTCCTGACTTTC.

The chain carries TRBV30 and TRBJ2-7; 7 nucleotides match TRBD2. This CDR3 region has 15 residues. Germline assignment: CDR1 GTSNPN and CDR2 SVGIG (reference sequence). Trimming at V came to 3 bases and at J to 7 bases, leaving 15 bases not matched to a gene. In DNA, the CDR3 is TGTGCCTGGAGGGAAACTAGCGAACCCTCTAGGGAGCAGTACTTC. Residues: CAWRETSEPSREQYF.

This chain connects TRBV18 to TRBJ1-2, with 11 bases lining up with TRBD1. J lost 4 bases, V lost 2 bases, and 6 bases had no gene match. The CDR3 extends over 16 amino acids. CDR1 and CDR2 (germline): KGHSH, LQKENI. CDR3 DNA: TGTGCCAGCTCACCATCGGGACAGGGGGATCTCTATGGCTACACCTTC. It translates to CASSPSGQGDLYGYTF.

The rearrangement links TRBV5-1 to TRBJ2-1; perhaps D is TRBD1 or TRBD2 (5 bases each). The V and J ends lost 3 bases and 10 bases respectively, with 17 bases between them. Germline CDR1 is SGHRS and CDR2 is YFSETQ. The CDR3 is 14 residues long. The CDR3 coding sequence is TGCGCCAGCAGCTCGGGACCCTCTGAGGACGAGCAGTTCTTC. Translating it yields CASSSGPSEDEQFF.

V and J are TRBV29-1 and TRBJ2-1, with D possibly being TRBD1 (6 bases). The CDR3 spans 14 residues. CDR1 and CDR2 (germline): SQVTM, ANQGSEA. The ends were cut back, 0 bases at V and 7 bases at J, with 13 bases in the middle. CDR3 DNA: TGCAGCGTTGAAGATGAGGCAGGGGTTAATGAGCAGTTCTTC. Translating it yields CSVEDEAGVNEQFF.

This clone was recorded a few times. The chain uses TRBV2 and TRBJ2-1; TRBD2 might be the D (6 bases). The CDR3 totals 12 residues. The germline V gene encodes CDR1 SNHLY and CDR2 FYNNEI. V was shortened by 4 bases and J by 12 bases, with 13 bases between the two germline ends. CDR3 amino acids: CASSVTSFGQFF. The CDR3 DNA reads TGTGCCAGCAGTGTGACTAGTTTCGGGCAGTTCTTC. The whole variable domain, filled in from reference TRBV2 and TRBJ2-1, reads EPEVTQTPSHQVTQMGQEVILRCVPISNHLYFYWYRQILGQKVEFLVSFYNNEISEKSEIFDDQFSVERPDGSNFTLKIRSTKLEDSAMYFCASSVTSFGQFFGPGTRLTVL.

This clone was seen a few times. The CDR3 spells CASSQGRLGGGFTDTQYF. CDR3 bases: TGCGCCAGCAGCCAAGGACGGCTGGGGGGGGGATTCACAGATACGCAGTATTTT. The chain has TRBV4-1 and TRBJ2-3, with 7 nucleotides matching TRBD2. V dropped 1 base and J dropped 2; count of bases not matched to a gene: 12. Germline V CDR1 and CDR2: MGHRA, YSYEKL. The CDR3 is 18 amino acids.

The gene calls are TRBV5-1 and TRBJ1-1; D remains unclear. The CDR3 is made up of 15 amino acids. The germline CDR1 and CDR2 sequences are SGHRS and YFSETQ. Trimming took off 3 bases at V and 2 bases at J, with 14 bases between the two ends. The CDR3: CASSSTDYFNTEAFF. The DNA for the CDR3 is TGCGCCAGCAGCTCTACAGACTATTTTAACACTGAAGCTTTCTTT.

The CDR3 is CASSIRQGIDNEQFF. Written as DNA, the CDR3 is TGTGCCAGTAGTATAAGACAGGGGATTGACAATGAGCAGTTCTTC. V is TRBV19 and J is TRBJ2-1, with 8 bases matching TRBD1. V gave up 2 bases and J gave up 5 bases; unmatched junction bases: 5. Germline V gene data show CDR1 as LNHDA and CDR2 as SQIVND (reference sequence). This CDR3 is 15 amino acids long.

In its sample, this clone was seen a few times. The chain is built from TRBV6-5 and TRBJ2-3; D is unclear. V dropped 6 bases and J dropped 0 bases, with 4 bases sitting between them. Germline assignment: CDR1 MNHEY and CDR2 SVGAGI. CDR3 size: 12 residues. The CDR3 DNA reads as TGTGCCAGCAGGGACAGCACAGATACGCAGTATTTT. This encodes CASRDSTDTQYF.

CDR3 region: CASSQGGKNIQYF. CDR3 DNA: TGTGCCAGCAGCCAGGGTGGGAAAAACATTCAGTACTTC. The V gene is TRBV25-1, the J gene TRBJ2-4; maybe TRBD1 (5 bases). CDR3 length: 13 residues. Trimming took 6 bases from V and 4 from J, leaving 10 bases between them. Germline V gene sequence: CDR1 MGHDK, CDR2 SYGVNS.

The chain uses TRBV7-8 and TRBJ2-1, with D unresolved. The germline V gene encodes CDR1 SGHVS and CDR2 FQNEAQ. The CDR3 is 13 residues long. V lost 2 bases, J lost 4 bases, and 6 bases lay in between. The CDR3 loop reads CASSLLGYNEQFF. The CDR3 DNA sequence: TGTGCCAGCAGCTTATTGGGGTACAATGAGCAGTTCTTC. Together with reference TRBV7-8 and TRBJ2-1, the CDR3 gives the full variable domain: GAGVSQSPRYKVAKRGQDVALRCDPISGHVSLFWYQQALGQGPEFLTYFQNEAQLDKSGLPSDRFFAERPEGSVSTLKIQRTQQEDSAVYLCASSLLGYNEQFFGPGTRLTVL.

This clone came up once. The CDR3 region has the DNA TGTGCCTGGAGCCTTGGGTCCTCCTTCTACAATGAGCAGTTCTTC. It yields the protein CAWSLGSSFYNEQFF. V usage is TRBV30 and J usage is TRBJ2-1; D gene unclear. Between the trimmed V and J ends, which lost 3 bases and 3 bases, there was a span of 15 bases. CDR1 is GTSNPN, CDR2 SVGIG, per germline (reference sequence). The length of the CDR3 is 15 residues.

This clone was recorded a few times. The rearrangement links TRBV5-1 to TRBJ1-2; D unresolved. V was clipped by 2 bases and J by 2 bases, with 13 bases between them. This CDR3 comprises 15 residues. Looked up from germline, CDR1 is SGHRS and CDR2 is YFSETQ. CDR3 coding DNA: TGCGCCAGCAGCTTCTTGCCGGACGGGAACTATGGCTACACCTTC. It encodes CASSFLPDGNYGYTF. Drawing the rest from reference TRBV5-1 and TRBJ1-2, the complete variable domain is KAGVTQTPRYLIKTRGQQVTLSCSPISGHRSVSWYQQTPGQGLQFLFEYFSETQRNKGNFPGRFSGRQFSNSRSEMNVSTLELGDSALYLCASSFLPDGNYGYTFGSGTRLTVV.

CDR3 protein: CASSQATGSAFF. Here the CDR3 DNA reads TGTGCCAGCAGCCAAGCCACAGGGAGTGCTTTCTTT. The rearrangement joins TRBV4-2 to TRBJ1-1; D is possibly TRBD1 (6 bases). V gave up 1 base and J gave up 11 bases, with 11 bases separating them. CDR3 length equals 12 residues. The germline gives CDR1 LGHNA, CDR2 YNFKEQ.

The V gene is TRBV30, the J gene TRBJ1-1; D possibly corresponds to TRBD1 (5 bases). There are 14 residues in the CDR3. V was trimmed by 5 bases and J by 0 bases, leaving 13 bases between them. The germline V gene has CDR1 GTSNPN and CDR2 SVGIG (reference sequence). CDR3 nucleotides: TGTGCCTGGGGACACCGGCGCTTGAACACTGAAGCTTTCTTT. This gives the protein CAWGHRRLNTEAFF.

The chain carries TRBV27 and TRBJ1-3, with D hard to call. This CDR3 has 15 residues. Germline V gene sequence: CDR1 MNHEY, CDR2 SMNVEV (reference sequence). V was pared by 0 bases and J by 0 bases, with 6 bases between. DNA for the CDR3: TGTGCCAGCAGTTTATCAGGAGGCTCTGGAAACACCATATATTTT. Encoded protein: CASSLSGGSGNTIYF.

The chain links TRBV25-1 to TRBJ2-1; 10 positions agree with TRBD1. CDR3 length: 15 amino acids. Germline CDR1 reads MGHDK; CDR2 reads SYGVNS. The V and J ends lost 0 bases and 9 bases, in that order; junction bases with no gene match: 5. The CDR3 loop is CASSEYPRTGGEQFF. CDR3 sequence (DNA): TGTGCCAGCAGTGAATACCCCCGGACAGGGGGTGAGCAGTTCTTC.

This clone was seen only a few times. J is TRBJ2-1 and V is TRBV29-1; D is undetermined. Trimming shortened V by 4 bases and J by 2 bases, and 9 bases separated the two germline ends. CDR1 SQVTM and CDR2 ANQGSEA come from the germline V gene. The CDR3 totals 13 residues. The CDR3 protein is CSVVQSTYNEQFF. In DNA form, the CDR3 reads TGCAGCGTTGTACAGTCCACCTACAATGAGCAGTTCTTC.

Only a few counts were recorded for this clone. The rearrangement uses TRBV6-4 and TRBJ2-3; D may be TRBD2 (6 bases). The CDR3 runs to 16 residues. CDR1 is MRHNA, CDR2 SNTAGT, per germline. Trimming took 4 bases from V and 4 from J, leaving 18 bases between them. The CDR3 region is CASSGSGVKDADTQYF. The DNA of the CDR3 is TGTGCCAGCAGTGGTTCGGGGGTTAAGGACGCAGATACGCAGTATTTT.

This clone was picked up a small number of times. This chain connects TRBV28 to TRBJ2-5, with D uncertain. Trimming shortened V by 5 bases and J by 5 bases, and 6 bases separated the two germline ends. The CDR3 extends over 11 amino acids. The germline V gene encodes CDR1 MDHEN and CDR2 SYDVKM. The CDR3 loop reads CASSPSETQYF. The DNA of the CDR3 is TGTGCCAGCAGTCCGTCGGAGACCCAGTACTTC.

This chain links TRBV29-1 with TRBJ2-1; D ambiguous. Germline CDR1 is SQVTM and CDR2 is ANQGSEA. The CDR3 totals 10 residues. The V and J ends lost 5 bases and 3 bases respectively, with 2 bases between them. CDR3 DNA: TGCAGCGTTCACTACAATGAGCAGTTCTTC. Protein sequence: CSVHYNEQFF.

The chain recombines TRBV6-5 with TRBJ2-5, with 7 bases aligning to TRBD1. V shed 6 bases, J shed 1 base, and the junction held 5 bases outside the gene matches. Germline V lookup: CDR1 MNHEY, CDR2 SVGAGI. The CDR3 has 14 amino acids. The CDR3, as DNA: TGTGCCAGCAGGTTCAGGGGGAGCCAAGAGACCCAGTACTTC. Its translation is CASRFRGSQETQYF.

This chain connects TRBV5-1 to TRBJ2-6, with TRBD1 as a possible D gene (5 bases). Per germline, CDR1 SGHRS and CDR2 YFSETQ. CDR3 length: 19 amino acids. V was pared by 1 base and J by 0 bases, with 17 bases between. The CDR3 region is CASSLLADSQISGANVLTF. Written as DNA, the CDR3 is TGCGCCAGCAGCTTGTTGGCTGACAGCCAAATCTCTGGGGCCAACGTCCTGACTTTC. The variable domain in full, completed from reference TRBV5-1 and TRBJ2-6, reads KAGVTQTPRYLIKTRGQQVTLSCSPISGHRSVSWYQQTPGQGLQFLFEYFSETQRNKGNFPGRFSGRQFSNSRSEMNVSTLELGDSALYLCASSLLADSQISGANVLTFGAGSRLTVL.

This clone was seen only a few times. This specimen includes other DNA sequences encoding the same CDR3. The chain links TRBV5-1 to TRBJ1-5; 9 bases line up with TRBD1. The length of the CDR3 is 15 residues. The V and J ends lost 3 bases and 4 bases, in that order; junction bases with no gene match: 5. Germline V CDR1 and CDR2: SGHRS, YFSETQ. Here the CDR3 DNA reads TGCGCCAGCAGCTCCACAGGGGGCCGAAATCAGCCCCAGCATTTT. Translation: CASSSTGGRNQPQHF. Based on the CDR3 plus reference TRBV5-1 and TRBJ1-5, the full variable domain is KAGVTQTPRYLIKTRGQQVTLSCSPISGHRSVSWYQQTPGQGLQFLFEYFSETQRNKGNFPGRFSGRQFSNSRSEMNVSTLELGDSALYLCASSSTGGRNQPQHFGDGTRLSIL.

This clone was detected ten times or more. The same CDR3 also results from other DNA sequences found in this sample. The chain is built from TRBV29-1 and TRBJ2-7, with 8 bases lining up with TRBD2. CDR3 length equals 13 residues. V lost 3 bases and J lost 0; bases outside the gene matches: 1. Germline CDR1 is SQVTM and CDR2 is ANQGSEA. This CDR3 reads CSVDSGGSYEQYF. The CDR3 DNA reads TGCAGCGTTGACAGCGGGGGCTCCTACGAGCAGTACTTC.

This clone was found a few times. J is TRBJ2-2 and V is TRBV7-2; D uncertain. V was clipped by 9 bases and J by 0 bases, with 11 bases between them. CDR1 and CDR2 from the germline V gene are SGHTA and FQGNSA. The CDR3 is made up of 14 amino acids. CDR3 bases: TGTGCCAGGAAGGGTCGTGCGAACACCGGGGAGCTGTTTTTT. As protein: CARKGRANTGELFF.